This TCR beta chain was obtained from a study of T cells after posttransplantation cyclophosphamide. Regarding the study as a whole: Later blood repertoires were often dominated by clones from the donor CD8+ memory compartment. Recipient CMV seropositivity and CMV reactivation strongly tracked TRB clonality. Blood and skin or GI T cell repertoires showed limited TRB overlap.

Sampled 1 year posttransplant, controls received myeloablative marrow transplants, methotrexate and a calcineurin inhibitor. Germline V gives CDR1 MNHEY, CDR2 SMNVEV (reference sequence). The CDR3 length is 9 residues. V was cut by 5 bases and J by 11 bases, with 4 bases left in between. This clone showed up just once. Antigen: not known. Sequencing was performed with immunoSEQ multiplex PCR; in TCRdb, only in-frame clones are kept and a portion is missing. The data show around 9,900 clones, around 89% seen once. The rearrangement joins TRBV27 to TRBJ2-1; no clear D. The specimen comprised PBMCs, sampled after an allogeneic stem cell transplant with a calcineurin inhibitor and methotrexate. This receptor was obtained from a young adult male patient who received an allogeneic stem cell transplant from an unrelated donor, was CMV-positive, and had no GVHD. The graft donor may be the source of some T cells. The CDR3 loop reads CASSSKQFF. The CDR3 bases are TGTGCCAGCAGTAGCAAGCAGTTCTTC.